A selection of T cell receptor beta chains follows, all from one sample in a study of identical twins. Each CDR3 protein is one row after TCRdb ran MiXCR on the 5' RACE reads. The table has about 660,000 distinct CDR3 sequences, 8.6% seen once. This sample also belongs to another study, concerning yellow fever vaccine responses in identical twins.

Sequenced input: PBMCs. These receptors were taken from a woman younger than 30 in good health. Each CDR3 is given with its conserved first and last residue. Each record gives: J gene, D gene, clone size, V gene, CDR3 protein, CDR3 DNA. D genes are given only for firm matches. Where a row states a size, it is once, few, many or the class of an expanded clone; other rows omit it.

J: TRBJ2-2
D: TRBD2
size: .
V: TRBV20-1
CDR3: CSARRGASGAGELFF
DNA: TGCAGTGCTAGACGGGGAGCTAGCGGGGCCGGGGAGCTGTTTTTT

J: TRBJ2-3
D: TRBD2
size: many
V: TRBV10-3
CDR3: CAIRTAGDADTQYF
DNA: TGTGCCATCAGGACGGCGGGAGACGCAGATACGCAGTATTTT

J: TRBJ1-6
D: TRBD1
size: many
V: TRBV28
CDR3: CASRGTGFGSPLHF
DNA: TGTGCCAGCAGGGGGACAGGTTTCGGTTCACCCCTCCACTTT

J: TRBJ2-1
D: .
size: few
V: TRBV2
CDR3: CASSEARIRENEQFF
DNA: TGTGCCAGCAGTGAAGCTCGGATCAGGGAGAATGAGCAGTTCTTC

J: TRBJ2-7
D: TRBD2
size: few
V: TRBV7-9
CDR3: CASSRREPPYEQYF
DNA: TGTGCCAGCAGCCGGCGGGAGCCCCCCTACGAGCAGTACTTC

J: TRBJ2-1
D: TRBD2
size: many
V: TRBV20-1
CDR3: CSAREVLAGAFAVNEQFF
DNA: TGCAGTGCTAGAGAAGTTCTAGCGGGGGCCTTCGCTGTGAATGAGCAGTTCTTC

J: TRBJ2-5
D: .
size: many
V: TRBV10-3
CDR3: CAIATEGETQYF
DNA: TGTGCCATTGCAACAGAAGGAGAGACCCAGTACTTC

J: TRBJ2-1
D: .
size: many
V: TRBV20-1
CDR3: CSAGGLLLVEQFF
DNA: TGCAGTGCTGGGGGACTTCTCCTTGTCGAGCAGTTCTTC

J: TRBJ2-1
D: TRBD2
size: few
V: TRBV20-1
CDR3: CSAPIAGVVNEQFF
DNA: TGCAGTGCCCCGATAGCGGGAGTGGTTAATGAGCAGTTCTTC

J: TRBJ1-3
D: .
size: few
V: TRBV19
CDR3: CASSIASSGNTIYF
DNA: TGTGCCAGTAGTATAGCCAGCTCTGGAAACACCATATATTTT

J: TRBJ1-5
D: TRBD1
size: few
V: TRBV27
CDR3: CASSDDRGFQPQHF
DNA: TGTGCCAGCAGCGACGACAGGGGTTTTCAGCCCCAGCATTTT

J: TRBJ2-7
D: .
size: few
V: TRBV7-2
CDR3: CASSLVWSGQYF
DNA: TGTGCCAGCAGCTTAGTATGGAGCGGGCAGTACTTC

J: TRBJ1-1
D: .
size: few
V: TRBV12-3/TRBV12-4
CDR3: CASSLYGVGNTEAFF
DNA: TGTGCCAGCAGTTTGTATGGGGTAGGGAACACTGAAGCTTTCTTT

J: TRBJ2-2
D: .
size: .
V: TRBV6-5
CDR3: CASSYSAANTGELFF
DNA: TGTGCCAGCAGTTACTCGGCGGCGAACACCGGGGAGCTGTTTTTT

J: TRBJ2-5
D: .
size: many
V: TRBV21-1
CDR3: CASSKGQGRGQETQYF
DNA: TGTGCCAGCAGCAAAGGGCAGGGTAGGGGCCAAGAGACCCAGTACTTC

J: TRBJ2-3
D: .
size: many
V: TRBV12-3/TRBV12-4
CDR3: CASGLSTDTQYF
DNA: TGTGCCAGCGGTCTTAGCACAGATACGCAGTATTTT

J: TRBJ2-3
D: .
size: many
V: TRBV7-2
CDR3: CASSLVGTDITDTQYF
DNA: TGTGCCAGCAGCTTAGTGGGGACGGATATCACAGATACGCAGTATTTT

J: TRBJ2-7
D: TRBD2
size: few
V: TRBV11-2
CDR3: CASSLVLGLAGGSYEQYF
DNA: TGTGCCAGCAGCTTAGTCCTGGGACTAGCGGGAGGCTCTTACGAGCAGTACTTC

J: TRBJ2-1
D: .
size: few
V: TRBV4-3
CDR3: CASSQGAGSYNEQFF
DNA: TGCGCCAGCAGCCAAGGCGCGGGATCATACAATGAGCAGTTCTTC

J: TRBJ2-1
D: TRBD2
size: few
V: TRBV24-1
CDR3: CATSDLRGTSGSSYNEQFF
DNA: TGTGCCACCAGTGATTTGCGAGGGACTAGCGGGAGCTCCTACAATGAGCAGTTCTTC

J: TRBJ2-1
D: .
size: few
V: TRBV28
CDR3: CASSSPFNVFF
DNA: TGTGCCAGCAGTTCTCCCTTTAATGTGTTCTTC

J: TRBJ2-1
D: TRBD1
size: few
V: TRBV7-9
CDR3: CAGLQGASSYNEQFF
DNA: TGTGCCGGGCTACAGGGGGCTAGCTCCTACAATGAGCAGTTCTTC

J: TRBJ2-1
D: .
size: many
V: TRBV7-8
CDR3: CASRISGGIHNEQFF
DNA: TGTGCCAGCAGAATTAGCGGAGGTATCCACAATGAGCAGTTCTTC

J: TRBJ2-6
D: .
size: .
V: TRBV27
CDR3: CASTAKIRDGPSGANVLTF
DNA: TGTGCCAGCACGGCGAAGATAAGGGATGGCCCCTCTGGGGCCAACGTCCTGACTTTC

J: TRBJ2-2
D: .
size: .
V: TRBV14
CDR3: CASSLLDAVNTGELFF
DNA: TGTGCCAGCAGCCTCCTTGACGCGGTGAACACCGGGGAGCTGTTTTTT

J: TRBJ2-6
D: .
size: few
V: TRBV24-1
CDR3: CATSEHSSGANVLTF
DNA: TGTGCCACCAGTGAACACAGCTCTGGGGCCAACGTCCTGACTTTC

J: TRBJ2-2
D: .
size: many
V: TRBV11-2
CDR3: CASSLGARGSSNTGELFF
DNA: TGTGCCAGCAGCTTAGGAGCGCGTGGCAGCTCTAACACCGGGGAGCTGTTTTTT

J: TRBJ2-1
D: TRBD2
size: few
V: TRBV3-1
CDR3: CASSLDWGGPYNEQFF
DNA: TGTGCCAGCAGCCTGGATTGGGGAGGGCCTTACAATGAGCAGTTCTTC

J: TRBJ2-3
D: TRBD2
size: .
V: TRBV9
CDR3: CASSVATTSGGPSGSTDTQYF
DNA: TGTGCCAGCAGCGTAGCTACGACTAGCGGGGGACCCTCTGGCAGCACAGATACGCAGTATTTT

J: TRBJ2-1
D: TRBD2
size: few
V: TRBV3-1
CDR3: CASSQTPGGWQFF
DNA: TGTGCCAGCAGTCAAACTCCGGGGGGTTGGCAGTTCTTC

J: TRBJ2-2
D: .
size: many
V: TRBV12-3/TRBV12-4
CDR3: CASSFEGTGELFF
DNA: TGTGCCAGCAGTTTTGAGGGTACCGGGGAGCTGTTTTTT